This T cell receptor beta chain derives from a study of OX40 agonist ivuxolimab in advanced cancers. The CDR3 covers 14 residues. The V end was cut by 5 bases, the J end by 5 bases, with 13 bases between. CDR1 and CDR2 (germline): KGHSH, LQKENI. Notes on the study in general: Antigen targets of the expanded peripheral T cells went undetermined.

Only in-frame clones appear in the TCRdb table, and some are missing; sequencing was by immunoSEQ multiplex PCR. The repertoire holds approximately 100,000 clones, with roughly 88% as singletons. About this clone: The target antigen is unknown. The sample carries other DNA sequences with the same CDR3.

This clonotype was obtained from an adult with an advanced solid tumor such as melanoma, head and neck, liver or kidney cancer. Material: CD4+ or CD8+ T cells sorted from blood, obtained in a trial of the OX40 agonist ivuxolimab. The chain carries TRBV18 and TRBJ2-1, with D perhaps matching TRBD2 (6 bases). The CDR3 nucleotides read TGTGCCAGCTCATCGACTAGTGGGGACAATGAGCAGTTCTTC. This sequence encodes CASSSTSGDNEQFF.